A selection of T cell receptor beta chains follows, all from one sample in a study of response to subunit inactivated influenza vaccine. One entry per CDR3 protein, called by TCRdb with MiXCR from the RT-PCR reads. The sample records some 850,000 distinct CDR3 sequences, roughly 18% being singletons. Sequences were derived from PBMCs from blood, sampled 5 to 6 days after vaccination. The receptors were gathered from a man aged 45-65 years who received an inactivated influenza vaccine. The CDR3 runs from the conserved cysteine through the conserved F or W. D genes are given only for firm matches. Part of the rows lack a size; the others show once, few, many or a class for expanded clones.

d_call: NA
v_call: TRBV6-2/TRBV6-3
clone_size: NA
j_call: TRBJ1-1
cdr3_nt: TGTGCCAGCAGCACTAGGCGGACGTCCACTGAAGCTTTCTTT
cdr3_aa: CASSTRRTSTEAFF

d_call: TRBD1
v_call: TRBV29-1
clone_size: NA
j_call: TRBJ2-7
cdr3_nt: TGCAGCGCCCGGACAGGGCATCTAGGCGAGCAGTACTTC
cdr3_aa: CSARTGHLGEQYF

d_call: NA
v_call: TRBV10-3
clone_size: many
j_call: TRBJ1-2
cdr3_nt: TGTGCCACCGGGGCACCACAGAACTATGGCTACACCTTC
cdr3_aa: CATGAPQNYGYTF

d_call: TRBD2
v_call: TRBV11-2
clone_size: NA
j_call: TRBJ2-1
cdr3_nt: TGTGCCAGCAGCTTCAGAGCGGGGGGAGGTAGCTCCTACAATGAGCAGTTCTTC
cdr3_aa: CASSFRAGGGSSYNEQFF

d_call: TRBD2
v_call: TRBV7-8
clone_size: few
j_call: TRBJ2-1
cdr3_nt: TGTGCCAGCAGCTTAGGGACTAGGGGCCACAATGAGCAGTTCTTC
cdr3_aa: CASSLGTRGHNEQFF

d_call: NA
v_call: TRBV11-2
clone_size: few
j_call: TRBJ2-3
cdr3_nt: TGTGCCAGCAGCTTAGGGGTACCTACGCAGTATTTT
cdr3_aa: CASSLGVPTQYF

d_call: TRBD2
v_call: TRBV5-1
clone_size: few
j_call: TRBJ2-1
cdr3_nt: TGCGCCAGCAGCACGGGGGGGGAGCAGTACAATGAGCAGTTCTTC
cdr3_aa: CASSTGGEQYNEQFF

d_call: NA
v_call: TRBV6-1
clone_size: NA
j_call: TRBJ1-2
cdr3_nt: TGTGCCAGCAGGCAGGCGCAGTACTCTAACTATGGCTACACCTTC
cdr3_aa: CASRQAQYSNYGYTF

d_call: NA
v_call: TRBV12-3/TRBV12-4
clone_size: NA
j_call: TRBJ2-6
cdr3_nt: TGTGCCAGCAGTTACCGACTGTCTGGGGCCAACGTCCTGACTTTC
cdr3_aa: CASSYRLSGANVLTF

d_call: TRBD1
v_call: TRBV7-2
clone_size: few
j_call: TRBJ2-2
cdr3_nt: TGTGCCAGCACGCCACAGGGGGCGAGCACCGGGGAGCTGTTTTTT
cdr3_aa: CASTPQGASTGELFF

d_call: TRBD2
v_call: TRBV11-2
clone_size: NA
j_call: TRBJ2-1
cdr3_nt: TGTGCCAGCATCAAGGGACTAGCATTTTACAATGAGCAGTTCTTC
cdr3_aa: CASIKGLAFYNEQFF

d_call: NA
v_call: TRBV5-1
clone_size: NA
j_call: TRBJ2-1
cdr3_nt: TGCGCCAGCAGCTCAAGGACAGCCTACAATGAGCAGTTCTTC
cdr3_aa: CASSSRTAYNEQFF

d_call: TRBD2
v_call: TRBV27
clone_size: few
j_call: TRBJ2-4
cdr3_nt: TGTGCCAGCAGAAATGTGGGGGGGGGTCCCAAAAACATTCAGTACTTC
cdr3_aa: CASRNVGGGPKNIQYF

d_call: TRBD2
v_call: TRBV20-1
clone_size: few
j_call: TRBJ2-1
cdr3_nt: TGCAGTGCTAGAGACGCGCGGGGGGATGTACACAATGAGCAGTTCTTC
cdr3_aa: CSARDARGDVHNEQFF

d_call: TRBD2
v_call: TRBV5-1
clone_size: NA
j_call: TRBJ2-1
cdr3_nt: TGCGCCAGCAGCTTGGCACGAGCCTCGGGGGGCAATGAGCAGTTCTTC
cdr3_aa: CASSLARASGGNEQFF

d_call: TRBD1
v_call: TRBV20-1
clone_size: NA
j_call: TRBJ1-2
cdr3_nt: TGCAGTGCGCCGGGACAGACGACTAACTATGGCTACACCTTC
cdr3_aa: CSAPGQTTNYGYTF

d_call: NA
v_call: TRBV24-1
clone_size: many
j_call: TRBJ2-1
cdr3_nt: TGTGCCACCAGTGAAGGTCCTGCAGACAATGAGCAGTTCTTC
cdr3_aa: CATSEGPADNEQFF

d_call: TRBD2
v_call: TRBV9
clone_size: NA
j_call: TRBJ2-7
cdr3_nt: TGTGCCAGCAGCGTAGCGGCTAGCGGCTACGAGCAGTACTTC
cdr3_aa: CASSVAASGYEQYF

d_call: NA
v_call: TRBV2
clone_size: NA
j_call: TRBJ1-1
cdr3_nt: TGTGCCAGCACTGCCGAAATGAACACTGAAGCTTTCTTT
cdr3_aa: CASTAEMNTEAFF

d_call: NA
v_call: TRBV10-3
clone_size: few
j_call: TRBJ2-2
cdr3_nt: TGTGCCACCAAACAGGGCGGCGCGAACACCGGGGAGCTGTTTTTT
cdr3_aa: CATKQGGANTGELFF

d_call: TRBD1
v_call: TRBV10-3
clone_size: few
j_call: TRBJ2-5
cdr3_nt: TGTGCCATCAGTGACCTTCCCGACAGGGGACAAGAGACCCAGTACTTC
cdr3_aa: CAISDLPDRGQETQYF

d_call: NA
v_call: TRBV20-1
clone_size: many
j_call: TRBJ2-7
cdr3_nt: TGCAGTGCTCGGAGGCCTAGCTCCTACGAGCAGTACTTC
cdr3_aa: CSARRPSSYEQYF

d_call: TRBD1
v_call: TRBV24-1
clone_size: NA
j_call: TRBJ2-1
cdr3_nt: TGTGCCACCAGTGGACGCGGACAGGGCCTTTACAATGAGCAGTTCTTC
cdr3_aa: CATSGRGQGLYNEQFF

d_call: NA
v_call: TRBV11-2
clone_size: few
j_call: TRBJ2-5
cdr3_nt: TGTGCCAGCAGCTCCAGTCTCCAAGAGACCCAGTACTTC
cdr3_aa: CASSSSLQETQYF

d_call: TRBD2
v_call: TRBV11-2
clone_size: NA
j_call: TRBJ2-3
cdr3_nt: TGTGCCAGCAGCTTATCCAGCGGGAGAGGGTCAGATACGCAGTATTTT
cdr3_aa: CASSLSSGRGSDTQYF

d_call: TRBD2
v_call: TRBV6-2/TRBV6-3
clone_size: few
j_call: TRBJ2-1
cdr3_nt: TGTGCCAGCAGTTATAGCCGGACTAGCGGACCGAGCTCCTACAATGAGCAGTTCTTC
cdr3_aa: CASSYSRTSGPSSYNEQFF

d_call: NA
v_call: TRBV4-3
clone_size: NA
j_call: TRBJ2-7
cdr3_nt: TGCGCCAGCAGCCAAGCTGTCTTCTACGAGCAGTACTTC
cdr3_aa: CASSQAVFYEQYF

d_call: NA
v_call: TRBV10-3
clone_size: NA
j_call: TRBJ1-5
cdr3_nt: TGTGCCATCAGTTCTCGGGGGAGCGATCAGCCCCAGCATTTT
cdr3_aa: CAISSRGSDQPQHF